These T cell receptor beta chains were read from a single sample in a study of blood T cell repertoires in COVID-19. Data came from immunoSEQ multiplex PCR; TCRdb stores just in-frame clones and leaves some out. The table shows about 190,000 clones, with 70% to 85% occurring only once. Sequenced sample: PBMCs or T cells enriched from blood (not recorded which). Every receptor here comes from a woman in her thirties who had recovered from COVID-19. Each CDR3 is given with its conserved first and last residue. D genes are given only for firm matches. The listing skips clone size in some rows; elsewhere it reads once, few, many or a size class.

TRBJ2-2	.	TRBV5-4	TRBD2	TGTGCCAGCAGCCCGGGACTAGCGGGGAACACCGGGGAGCTGTTTTTT	CASSPGLAGNTGELFF
TRBJ1-6	.	TRBV28	TRBD1	TGTGCCAGCAGTTTGTCAGGGGGCTTGTCACCCCTCCACTTT	CASSLSGGLSPLHF
TRBJ2-1	.	TRBV19	TRBD2	TGTGCCAGTAGTATGGGACCCGGACTAGCGGGTTACAATGAGCAGTTCTTC	CASSMGPGLAGYNEQFF
TRBJ2-7	.	TRBV7-2	TRBD1	TGTGCCAGCAGCTTAGCTCAGGGGGCGTCCTACGAGCAGTACTTC	CASSLAQGASYEQYF
TRBJ1-2	.	TRBV28	.	TGTGCCAGCAGTTTAGCGGGAGCCGGACCAGGGTTGGAGGGCTACACCTTC	CASSLAGAGPGLEGYTF
TRBJ1-5	.	TRBV6-5	.	TGTGCCAGCAGTTCCGACAAGTTCCAGCCCCAGCATTTT	CASSSDKFQPQHF
TRBJ2-7	.	TRBV4-1	TRBD2	TGCGCCAGCAGCCAAGGGGGGTTACTAGCGGACTCCTACGAGCAGTACTTC	CASSQGGLLADSYEQYF
TRBJ2-5	.	TRBV7-2	TRBD1	TGTGCCAGCAGCTTAGCGGGACAGGGGGCAGAGACCCAGTACTTC	CASSLAGQGAETQYF
TRBJ1-1	.	TRBV27	.	TGTGCCAGCACCAAAAGGGGGGGGCTAAACACTGAAGCTTTCTTT	CASTKRGGLNTEAFF
TRBJ1-5	.	TRBV5-6	.	TGTGCCAGCAGCTGGGGGCACAGGGATAGCAATCAGCCCCAGCATTTT	CASSWGHRDSNQPQHF
TRBJ1-3	.	TRBV6-1	.	TGTGCCAGCAGTGAAGCACCGGGACTTTCTGGAAACACCATATATTTT	CASSEAPGLSGNTIYF
TRBJ1-6	few	TRBV2	.	TGTGCCAGCAGGTTCTCCCCCGCGGGATCCTATAATTCACCCCTCCACTTT	CASRFSPAGSYNSPLHF
TRBJ1-6	.	TRBV15	TRBD1	TGTGCCACCAGCACCGACAGGGGAAATTCACCCCTCCACTTT	CATSTDRGNSPLHF
TRBJ2-5	.	TRBV7-9	.	TGTGCCAGCAGCTACGGTCACAGGGTAAAGCCCCAAGAGACCCAGTACTTC	CASSYGHRVKPQETQYF
TRBJ1-6	.	TRBV14	TRBD1	TGTGCCAGCAGCCAAGGAACAGGGGGCGTAACCCTCCACTTT	CASSQGTGGVTLHF
TRBJ1-1	.	TRBV19	.	TGTGCCAGTAGTATAGATCCGGGGTACACTGAAGCTTTCTTT	CASSIDPGYTEAFF